This T cell receptor beta chain came from a study of CD8 T cells in ankylosing spondylitis. MiXCR, run by TCRdb on the 5' RACE reads, gives a single entry per CDR3 protein. This table has 200,000 to 300,000 distinct CDR3 sequences, over 9.5% appearing once. The V gene's germline CDR1 is GTSNPN and CDR2 SVGIG (reference sequence). This CDR3 spans 12 amino acids. V lost 4 bases and J lost 4, with 9 bases in between. Remarks on this clonotype: Its antigen is as yet unknown.

Findings and limits, study-wide: The clones that were linked to disease were reported to be significantly enriched in matched synovial fluid samples from ankylosing spondylitis patients.

Sequencing was performed on blood, either unsorted or a sorted T cell fraction (not recorded which). This chain links TRBV30 with TRBJ2-3, with D unresolved. The clonotype was recovered from a male donor with ankylosing spondylitis or in good health (not recorded which). DNA for the CDR3: TGTGCCTGGACTGCCTCAGCAGATACGCAGTATTTT. This sequence encodes CAWTASADTQYF.